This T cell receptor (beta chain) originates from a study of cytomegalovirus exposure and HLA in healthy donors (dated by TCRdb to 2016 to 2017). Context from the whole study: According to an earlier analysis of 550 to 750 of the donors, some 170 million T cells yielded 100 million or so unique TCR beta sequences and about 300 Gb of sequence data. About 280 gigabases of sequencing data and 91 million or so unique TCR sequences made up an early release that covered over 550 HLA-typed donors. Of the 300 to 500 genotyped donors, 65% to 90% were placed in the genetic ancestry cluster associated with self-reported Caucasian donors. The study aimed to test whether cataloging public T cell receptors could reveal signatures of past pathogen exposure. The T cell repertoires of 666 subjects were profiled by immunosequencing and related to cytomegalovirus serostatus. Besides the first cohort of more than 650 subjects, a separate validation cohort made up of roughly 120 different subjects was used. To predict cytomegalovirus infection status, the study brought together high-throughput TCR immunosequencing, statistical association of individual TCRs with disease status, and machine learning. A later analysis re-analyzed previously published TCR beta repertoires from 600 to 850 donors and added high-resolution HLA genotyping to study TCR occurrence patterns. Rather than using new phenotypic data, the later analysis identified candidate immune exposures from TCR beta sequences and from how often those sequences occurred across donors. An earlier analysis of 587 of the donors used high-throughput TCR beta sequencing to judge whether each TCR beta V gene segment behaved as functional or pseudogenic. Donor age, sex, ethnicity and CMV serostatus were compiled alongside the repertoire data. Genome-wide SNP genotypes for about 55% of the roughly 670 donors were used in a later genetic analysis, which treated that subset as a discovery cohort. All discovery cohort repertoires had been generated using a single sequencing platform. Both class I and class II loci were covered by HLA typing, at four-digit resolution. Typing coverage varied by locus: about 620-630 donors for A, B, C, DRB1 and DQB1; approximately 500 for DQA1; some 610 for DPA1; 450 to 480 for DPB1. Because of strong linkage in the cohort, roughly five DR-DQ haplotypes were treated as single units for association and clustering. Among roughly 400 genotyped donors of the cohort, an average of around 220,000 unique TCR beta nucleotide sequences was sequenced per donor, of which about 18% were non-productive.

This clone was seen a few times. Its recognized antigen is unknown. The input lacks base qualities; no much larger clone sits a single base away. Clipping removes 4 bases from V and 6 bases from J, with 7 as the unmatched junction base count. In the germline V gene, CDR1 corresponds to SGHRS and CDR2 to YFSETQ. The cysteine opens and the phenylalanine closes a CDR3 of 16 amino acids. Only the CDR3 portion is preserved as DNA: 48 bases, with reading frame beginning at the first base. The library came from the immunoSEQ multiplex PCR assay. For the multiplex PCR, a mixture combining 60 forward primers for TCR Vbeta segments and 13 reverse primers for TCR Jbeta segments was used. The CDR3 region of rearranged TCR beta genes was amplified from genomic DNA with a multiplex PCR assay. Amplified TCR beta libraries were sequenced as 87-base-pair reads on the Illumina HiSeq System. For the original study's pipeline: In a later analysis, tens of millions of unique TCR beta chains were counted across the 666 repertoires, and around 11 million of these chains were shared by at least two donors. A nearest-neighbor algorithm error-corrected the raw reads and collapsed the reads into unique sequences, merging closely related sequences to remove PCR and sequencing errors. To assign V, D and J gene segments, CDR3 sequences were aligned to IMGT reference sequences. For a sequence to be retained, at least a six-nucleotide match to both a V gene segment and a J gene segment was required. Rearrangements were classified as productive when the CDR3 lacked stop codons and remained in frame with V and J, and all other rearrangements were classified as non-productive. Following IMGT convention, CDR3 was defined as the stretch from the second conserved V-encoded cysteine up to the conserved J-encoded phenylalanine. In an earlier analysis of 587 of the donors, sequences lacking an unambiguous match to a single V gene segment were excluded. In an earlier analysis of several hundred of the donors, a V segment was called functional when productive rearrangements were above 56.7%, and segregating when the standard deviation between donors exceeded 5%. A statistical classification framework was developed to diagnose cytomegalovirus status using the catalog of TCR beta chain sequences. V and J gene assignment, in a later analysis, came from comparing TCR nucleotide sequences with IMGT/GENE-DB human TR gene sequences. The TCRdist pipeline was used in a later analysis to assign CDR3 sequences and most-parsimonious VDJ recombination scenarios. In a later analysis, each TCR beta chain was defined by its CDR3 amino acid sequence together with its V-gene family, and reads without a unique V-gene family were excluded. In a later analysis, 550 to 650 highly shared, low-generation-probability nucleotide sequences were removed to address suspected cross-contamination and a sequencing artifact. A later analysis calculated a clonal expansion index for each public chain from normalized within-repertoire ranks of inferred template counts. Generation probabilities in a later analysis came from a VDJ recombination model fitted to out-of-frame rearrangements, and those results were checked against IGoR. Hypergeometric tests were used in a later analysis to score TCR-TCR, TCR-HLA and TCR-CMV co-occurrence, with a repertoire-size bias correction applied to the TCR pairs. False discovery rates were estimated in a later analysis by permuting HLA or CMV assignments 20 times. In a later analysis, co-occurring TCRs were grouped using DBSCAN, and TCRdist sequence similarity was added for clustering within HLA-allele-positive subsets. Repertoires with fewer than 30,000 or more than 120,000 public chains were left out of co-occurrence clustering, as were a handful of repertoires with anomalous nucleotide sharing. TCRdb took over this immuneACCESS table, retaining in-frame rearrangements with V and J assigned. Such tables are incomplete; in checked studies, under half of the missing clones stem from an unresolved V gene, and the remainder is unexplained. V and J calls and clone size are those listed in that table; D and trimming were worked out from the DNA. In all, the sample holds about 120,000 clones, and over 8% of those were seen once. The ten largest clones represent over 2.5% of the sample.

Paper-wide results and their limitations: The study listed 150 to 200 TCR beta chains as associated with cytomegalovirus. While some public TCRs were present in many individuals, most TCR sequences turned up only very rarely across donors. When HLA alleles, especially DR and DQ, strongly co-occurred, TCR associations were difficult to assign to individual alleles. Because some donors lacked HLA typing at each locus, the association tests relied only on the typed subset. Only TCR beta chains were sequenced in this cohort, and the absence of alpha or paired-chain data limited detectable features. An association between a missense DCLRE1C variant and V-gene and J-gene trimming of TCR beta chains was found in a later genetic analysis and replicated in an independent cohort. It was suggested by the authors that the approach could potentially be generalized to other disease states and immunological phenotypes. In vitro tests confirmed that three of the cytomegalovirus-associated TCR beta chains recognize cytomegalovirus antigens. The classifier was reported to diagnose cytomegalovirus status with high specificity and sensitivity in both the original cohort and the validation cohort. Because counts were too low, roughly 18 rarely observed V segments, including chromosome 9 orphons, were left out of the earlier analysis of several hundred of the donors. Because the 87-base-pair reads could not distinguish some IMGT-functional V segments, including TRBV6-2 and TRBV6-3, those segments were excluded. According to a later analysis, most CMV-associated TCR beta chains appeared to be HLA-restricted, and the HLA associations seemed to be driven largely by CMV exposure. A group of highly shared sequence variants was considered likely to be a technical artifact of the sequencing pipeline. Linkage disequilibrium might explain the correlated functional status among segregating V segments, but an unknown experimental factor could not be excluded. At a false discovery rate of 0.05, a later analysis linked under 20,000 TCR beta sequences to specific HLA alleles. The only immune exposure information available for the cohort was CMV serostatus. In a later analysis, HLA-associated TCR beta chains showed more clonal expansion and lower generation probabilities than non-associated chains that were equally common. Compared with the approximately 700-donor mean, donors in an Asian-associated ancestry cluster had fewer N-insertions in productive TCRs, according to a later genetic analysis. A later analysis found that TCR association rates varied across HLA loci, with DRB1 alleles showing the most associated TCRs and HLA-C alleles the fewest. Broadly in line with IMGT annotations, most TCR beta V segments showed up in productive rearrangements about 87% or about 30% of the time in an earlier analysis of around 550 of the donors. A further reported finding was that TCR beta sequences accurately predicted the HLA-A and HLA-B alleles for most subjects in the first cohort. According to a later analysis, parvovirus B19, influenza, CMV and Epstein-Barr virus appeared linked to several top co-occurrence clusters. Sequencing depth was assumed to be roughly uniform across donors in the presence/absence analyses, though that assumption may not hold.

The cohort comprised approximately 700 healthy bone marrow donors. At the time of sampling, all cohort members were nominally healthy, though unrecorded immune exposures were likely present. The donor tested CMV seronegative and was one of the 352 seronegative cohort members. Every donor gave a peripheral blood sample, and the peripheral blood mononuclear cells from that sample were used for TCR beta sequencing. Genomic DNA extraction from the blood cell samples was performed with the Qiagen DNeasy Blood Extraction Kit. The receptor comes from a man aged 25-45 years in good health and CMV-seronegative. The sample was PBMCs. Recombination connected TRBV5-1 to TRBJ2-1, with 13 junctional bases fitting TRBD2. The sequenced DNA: TGCGCCAGCAGCCGCCGGACTAGCGGGAGCGTCAATGAGCAGTTCTTC. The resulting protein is CASSRRTSGSVNEQFF.